The T cell receptor beta chain described here comes from a study of regulatory T cells in long-lasting Graves disease. The time point denotes: newly diagnosed GD, antithyroid drugs for less than 3 months. Preparation of the TCR library used RNA extracted from PBMCs. This clonotype showed up just a few times. Combining iRepertoire HTBI primers with Arm-PCR of CDR3 regions, the authors built TCR beta libraries. Authors' processing steps: Identification yielded some 65 TRBV and around 15 TRBJ segments across samples. TCRdb redid the calling of the multiplex PCR reads with MiXCR, one entry per CDR3 protein. The V and J calls were not made by the authors but by TCRdb's processing. The table shows around 450,000 distinct CDR3 sequences, with 14% to 15% occurring only once. The CDR3 covers 12 residues. The V end was cut by 6 bases, the J end by 8 bases, with 11 bases between. In germline, CDR1 is MNHNS, CDR2 SASEGT.

These data were also reused for a study on T cells in Graves' hyperthyroidism and ophthalmopathy. That publication notes: Blood also carried most thyroid clonotypes expanded above 0.001.

V usage is TRBV6-1 and J usage is TRBJ2-1, with TRBD2 as a possible D gene (6 bases). This material consisted of peripheral blood mononuclear cells (PBMCs), taken at new diagnosis, from a patient treated with antithyroid drugs. The receptor was derived from a woman in her twenties or thirties with Graves disease. This chain's CDR3 is CASSTLADEQFF. The CDR3, as DNA: TGTGCCAGCAGCACACTAGCTGATGAGCAGTTCTTC.